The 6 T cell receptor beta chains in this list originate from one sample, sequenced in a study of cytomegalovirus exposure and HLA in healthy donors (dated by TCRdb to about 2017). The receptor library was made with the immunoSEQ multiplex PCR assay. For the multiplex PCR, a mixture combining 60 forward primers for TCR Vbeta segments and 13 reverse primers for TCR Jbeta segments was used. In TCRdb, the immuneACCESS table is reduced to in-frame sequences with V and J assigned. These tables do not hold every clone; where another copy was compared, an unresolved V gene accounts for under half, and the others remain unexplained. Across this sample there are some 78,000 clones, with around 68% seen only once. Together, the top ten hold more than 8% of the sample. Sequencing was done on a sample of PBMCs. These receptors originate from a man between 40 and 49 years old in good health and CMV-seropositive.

The DNA for the CDR3 is TGTGCCAGCAGTTTAGGGGGGGCTGGGGCCAACGTCCTGACTTTC. This gives the protein CASSLGGAGANVLTF. The V call is TRBV27, the J call TRBJ2-6; 7 bases fit TRBD2. The CDR3 covers 15 residues. Losses at the gene ends were 2 bases for V and 2 bases for J; bases not matched to a gene: 0. Germline CDR1 reads MNHEY; CDR2 reads SMNVEV (reference sequence).

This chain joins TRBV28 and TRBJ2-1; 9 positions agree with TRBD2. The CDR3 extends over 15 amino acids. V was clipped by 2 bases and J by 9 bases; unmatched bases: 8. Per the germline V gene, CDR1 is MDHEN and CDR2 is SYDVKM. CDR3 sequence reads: CASSLAGGPLSEQFF. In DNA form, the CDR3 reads TGTGCCAGCAGTTTAGCGGGAGGGCCTTTGAGTGAGCAGTTCTTC.

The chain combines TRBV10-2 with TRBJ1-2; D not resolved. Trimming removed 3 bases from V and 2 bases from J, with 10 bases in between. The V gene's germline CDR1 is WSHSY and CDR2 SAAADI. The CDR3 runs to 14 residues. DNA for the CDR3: TGCGCCAGCAGTGATAGCCTTATGAACTATGGCTACACCTTC. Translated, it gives CASSDSLMNYGYTF.

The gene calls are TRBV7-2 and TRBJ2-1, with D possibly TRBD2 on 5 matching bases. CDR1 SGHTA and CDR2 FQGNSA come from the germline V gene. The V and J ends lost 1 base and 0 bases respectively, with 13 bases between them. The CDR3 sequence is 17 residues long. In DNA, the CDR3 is TGTGCCAGCAGCTTAGTTTCAAGCGGAAGCTCCTACAATGAGCAGTTCTTC. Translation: CASSLVSSGSSYNEQFF.

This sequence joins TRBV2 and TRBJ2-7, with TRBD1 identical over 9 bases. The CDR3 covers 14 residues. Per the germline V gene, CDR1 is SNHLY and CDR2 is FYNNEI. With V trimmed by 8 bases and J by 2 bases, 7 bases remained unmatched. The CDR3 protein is CASVTGTGPYEQYF. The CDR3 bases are TGTGCCAGCGTAACCGGGACAGGGCCCTACGAGCAGTACTTC. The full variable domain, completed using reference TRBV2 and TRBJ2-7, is EPEVTQTPSHQVTQMGQEVILRCVPISNHLYFYWYRQILGQKVEFLVSFYNNEISEKSEIFDDQFSVERPDGSNFTLKIRSTKLEDSAMYFCASVTGTGPYEQYFGPGTRLTVT.

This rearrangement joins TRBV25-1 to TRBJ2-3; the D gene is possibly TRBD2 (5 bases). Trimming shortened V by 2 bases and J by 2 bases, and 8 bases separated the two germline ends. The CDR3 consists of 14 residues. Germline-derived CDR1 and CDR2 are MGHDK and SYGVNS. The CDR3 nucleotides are TGTGCCAGCAGTGAAGGAGCGGTCACAGATACGCAGTATTTT. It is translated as CASSEGAVTDTQYF.